This T cell receptor (beta chain) was profiled in a study of response to subunit inactivated influenza vaccine. Overall study results and limits: The authors proposed limited new T cell recruitment per seasonal influenza vaccination.

TCRdb redid the calling of the RT-PCR reads with MiXCR, one entry per CDR3 protein. Of roughly 160,000 distinct CDR3 sequences listed, roughly a tenth are singletons. This clonotype was picked up a small number of times. Antigen unknown. CDR3 length equals 16 residues. The V gene end was trimmed by 5 bases and the J gene end by 6 bases; junction bases not matched to a gene: 12. The source is a man aged 50 to 59 who received an inactivated influenza vaccine. This chain uses TRBV12-3 or TRBV12-4 with TRBJ2-1, with 8 bases identical to TRBD2. Sequences were derived from non-naive T cells sorted from PBMCs, sampled 45 days after vaccination. CDR3 loop: CASSPLGGGLRNEQFF. CDR3 nucleotide sequence: TGTGCCAGCAGTCCCCTCGGGGGGGGGCTTCGCAATGAGCAGTTCTTC.